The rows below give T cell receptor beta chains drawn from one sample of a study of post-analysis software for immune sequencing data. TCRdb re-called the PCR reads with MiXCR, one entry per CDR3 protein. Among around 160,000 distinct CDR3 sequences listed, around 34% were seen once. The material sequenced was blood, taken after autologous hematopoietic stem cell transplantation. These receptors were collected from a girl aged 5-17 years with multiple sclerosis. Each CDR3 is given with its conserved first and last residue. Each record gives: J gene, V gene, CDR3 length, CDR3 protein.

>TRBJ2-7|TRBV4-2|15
CASSLGTGGIYEQYF
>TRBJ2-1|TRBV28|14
CASRQSGRAGEQFF
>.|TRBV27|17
CASSLGLGGPSYNEQYF
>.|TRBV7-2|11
CATGQNNEQYF
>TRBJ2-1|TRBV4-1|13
CASSPDWPNEQFF
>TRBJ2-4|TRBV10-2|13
CASRGATTYIQYF
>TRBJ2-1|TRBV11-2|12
CASSFAGLEQFF
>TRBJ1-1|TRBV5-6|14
CASREGGLNTEAFF
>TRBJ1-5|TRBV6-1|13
CASRLAGGQPQHF
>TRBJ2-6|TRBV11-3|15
CASSLGRTGANVLTF
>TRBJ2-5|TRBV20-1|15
CSARGTSGRGETQYF
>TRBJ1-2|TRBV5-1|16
CASSLSPMDRVYGYTF
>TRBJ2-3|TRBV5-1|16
CASSLVSNASTDTQYF
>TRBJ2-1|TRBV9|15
CASSVGSGSRNEQFF
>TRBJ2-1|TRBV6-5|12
CAARGPVNEQFF
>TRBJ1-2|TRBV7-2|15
CASSLDSLSPYGYTF
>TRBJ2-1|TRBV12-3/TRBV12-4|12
CASSTTNNEQFF
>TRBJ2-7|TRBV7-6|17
CASSHISGGQRSYEQYF
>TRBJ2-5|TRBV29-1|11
CSVESGETQYF